This T cell receptor beta chain was recovered during a study of cytomegalovirus exposure and HLA in healthy donors. It was with 60 Vbeta and 13 Jbeta primers that the PCR ran. TCRdb keeps only in-frame clones here, not all; method: immunoSEQ multiplex PCR. The sample lists about 190,000 clones; around 84% were seen once. This CDR3 comprises 16 residues. Germline lookup yields CDR1 LGHNA and CDR2 YNFKEQ. The V and J ends lost 0 bases and 2 bases respectively, with 8 bases between them. The clonotype originates from a woman younger than 30 in good health and CMV-seronegative. The sample taken for sequencing was PBMCs. The genes are TRBV4-2 and TRBJ2-6, with D perhaps TRBD1 (6 bases). The CDR3 nucleotides are TGTGCCAGCAGCCAAGACAGGGGAGCTGGGGCCAACGTCCTGACTTTC. Translated, it gives CASSQDRGAGANVLTF.